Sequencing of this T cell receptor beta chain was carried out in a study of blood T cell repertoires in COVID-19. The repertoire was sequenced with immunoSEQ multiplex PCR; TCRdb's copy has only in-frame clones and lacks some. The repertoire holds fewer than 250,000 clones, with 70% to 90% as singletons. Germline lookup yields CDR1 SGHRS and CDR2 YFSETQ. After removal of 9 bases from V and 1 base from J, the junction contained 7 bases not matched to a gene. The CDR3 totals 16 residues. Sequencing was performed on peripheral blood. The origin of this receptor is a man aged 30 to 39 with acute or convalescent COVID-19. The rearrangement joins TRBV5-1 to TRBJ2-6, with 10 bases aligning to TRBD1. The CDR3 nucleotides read TGCGCCACCGAGACAGGGGGCGTTTCTGGGGCCAACGTCCTGACTTTC. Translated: CATETGGVSGANVLTF.